This record covers a single T cell receptor (beta chain). What it binds is unknown. Germline assignment: CDR1 SGHDT and CDR2 YYEEEE. V lost 4 bases, J lost 6 bases, and 5 bases stayed unmatched. The CDR3 covers 14 residues. The data stem from a study of CD8 T cells in Susac syndrome. RNA totalling roughly 0.45 to 1 ug underwent reverse transcription with random hexamers. MiXCR was run by TCRdb on the immunoSEQ multiplex PCR reads, yielding one entry per CDR3 protein. Of about 160,000 distinct CDR3 sequences in the sample, about 94% were seen once. Whole-study findings and limits: Individuals included in the TCR sequencing and HLA analysis were acknowledged by the study to be relatively few in number.

The CD8+ and CD4+ T cells were negatively isolated, with the TEMRA cells enriched by FACS. What was sequenced was CD4+ T cells from PBMCs. This chain links TRBV5-6 with TRBJ2-5; TRBD1 agrees at 11 bases. The sequence derives from a human donor in good health. The CDR3 DNA sequence: TGTGCCAGCAGCCTGGGACAGGGGGTACAGACCCAGTACTTC. It yields the protein CASSLGQGVQTQYF.